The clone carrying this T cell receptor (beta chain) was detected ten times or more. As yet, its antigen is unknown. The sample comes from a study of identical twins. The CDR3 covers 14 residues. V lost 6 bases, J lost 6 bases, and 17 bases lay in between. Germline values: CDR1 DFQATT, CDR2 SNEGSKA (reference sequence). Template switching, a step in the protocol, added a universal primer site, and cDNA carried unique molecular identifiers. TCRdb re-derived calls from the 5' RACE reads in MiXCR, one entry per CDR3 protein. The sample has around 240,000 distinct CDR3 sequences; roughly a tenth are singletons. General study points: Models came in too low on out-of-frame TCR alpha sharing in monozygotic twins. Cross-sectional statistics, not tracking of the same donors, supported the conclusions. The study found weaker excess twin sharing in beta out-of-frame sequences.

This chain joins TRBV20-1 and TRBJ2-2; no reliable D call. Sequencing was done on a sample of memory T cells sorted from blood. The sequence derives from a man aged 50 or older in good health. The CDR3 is CSARAVQKAGELFF. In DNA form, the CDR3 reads TGCAGTGCCCGAGCTGTACAAAAGGCCGGGGAGCTGTTTTTT.